This TCR beta chain was captured by sequencing in a study of T cells in Graves' hyperthyroidism and ophthalmopathy. The CDR3 runs 16 residues. V lost 0 bases to trimming and J lost 10 bases, with 22 bases between them. From germline, CDR1 is SGHRS and CDR2 YFSETQ. It was RNA transcripts that yielded the amplified TCR beta CDR3 regions. Primed by the HTBI set, a first-round RT-PCR was run on the TCR CDR3. TCRdb recomputed calls from the multiplex PCR reads with MiXCR, one row per CDR3 protein. The sample shows hundreds of thousands of distinct CDR3 sequences, 20% of them seen only once. The table lists this clonotype with a few counts.

Material: blood. This chain links TRBV5-1 with TRBJ1-1; D is ambiguous. This sequence was found in a man aged 40-49 years with Graves' ophthalmopathy. Here the CDR3 reads CASSLDFSGGAKGAFF. DNA of the CDR3: TGCGCCAGCAGCTTGGATTTTAGCGGAGGTGCTAAGGGAGCTTTCTTT.